The clone carrying this T cell receptor beta chain was detected only once. Per the germline V gene, CDR1 is SQVTM and CDR2 is ANQGSEA. V gave up 8 bases and J gave up 3 bases; unmatched junction bases: 11. This CDR3 spans 15 amino acids. This record comes from a study of T cells in localized non-small cell lung cancer. TCRdb keeps only in-frame clones here, not all; method: immunoSEQ multiplex PCR. The table lists about 72,000 clones, 84% of them singletons. V is TRBV29-1 and J is TRBJ2-3; 10 nucleotides agree with TRBD1. The sequencing here drew on peripheral blood, taken before any cancer treatment. This TCR came from a female donor older than 55 with stage I lung adenocarcinoma. CDR3 amino acids: CSTTQGGQGTDTQYF. The CDR3 coding sequence is TGCAGCACCACCCAGGGGGGACAGGGGACAGATACGCAGTATTTT.